This TCR beta chain came from a study of blood T cell repertoires in COVID-19. TCRdb's table, derived via immunoSEQ multiplex PCR, lists solely in-frame clones and lacks some. The top ten hold roughly 2% of the sample, which has around 110,000 clones, 75% to 95% seen once. V shed 5 bases and J 2 bases; nucleotides not matched to a gene: 6. Germline V lookup: CDR1 SGHTA, CDR2 FQGNSA. There are 15 residues in the CDR3. This receptor was taken from a human donor with active COVID-19. The donor label of this sample is uncertain. Sequenced material: peripheral blood. This chain joins TRBV7-2 and TRBJ2-4, with 7 bases aligning to TRBD1. The chain's CDR3 is CASSRTGVSKNIQYF. DNA for the CDR3: TGTGCCAGCAGCCGTACAGGGGTTTCCAAAAACATTCAGTACTTC.